A selection of T cell receptor beta chains follows, all from one sample in a study of human T cells and chemical hapten exposure. TCRdb independently ran MiXCR on the 5' RACE reads; one entry per CDR3 protein. In the table there are 110,000 or so distinct CDR3 sequences, approximately 20% of which are singletons. The receptors shown here come from a human donor in good health. CDR3s include the opening cysteine and the closing phenylalanine or tryptophan. D genes are given only for firm matches.

D gene | J gene | CDR3 length | V gene | CDR3 protein
. | TRBJ2-7 | 12 | TRBV28 | CATYAVLYEQYF
TRBD2 | TRBJ2-1 | 16 | TRBV3-1 | CASSPRLAGGYNEQFF
. | TRBJ2-1 | 15 | TRBV19 | CASSPGWTGYNEQFF
. | TRBJ2-1 | 18 | TRBV11-2 | CASSLDRRLLGPYNEQFF
. | TRBJ1-4 | 12 | TRBV29-1 | CSGGYRGEKLFF
. | TRBJ1-4 | 15 | TRBV14 | CASSQGVLRNEKLFF
TRBD2 | TRBJ2-1 | 17 | TRBV27 | CASSYGLAGPSYNEQFF
. | TRBJ2-5 | 14 | TRBV18 | CASSPPGQRETQYF
. | TRBJ2-6 | 15 | TRBV2 | CASSFKLVGANVLTF
. | TRBJ2-7 | 14 | TRBV9 | CASSVGDSTYEQYF
. | TRBJ2-7 | 17 | TRBV20-1 | CSARRKVTGSFSYEQYF
. | TRBJ2-1 | 12 | TRBV15 | CATSRGQNEQFF
. | TRBJ2-2 | 16 | TRBV10-1 | CASSDPSAKGSGELFF
. | TRBJ2-2 | 13 | TRBV2 | CASSVDLTGELFF
. | TRBJ1-5 | 14 | TRBV6-6 | CASSRGSGNQPQHF
TRBD2 | TRBJ2-7 | 16 | TRBV14 | CASSQGLAGGGHEQYF
. | TRBJ2-1 | 16 | TRBV24-1 | CATSDSSAFGYNEQFF
. | TRBJ2-1 | 15 | TRBV12-3/TRBV12-4 | CASSSRSQAGNEQFF
. | TRBJ1-5 | 15 | TRBV19 | CASTAHPYSNQPQHF
. | TRBJ1-1 | 14 | TRBV18 | CASSPPARSTEAFF
TRBD2 | TRBJ2-3 | 17 | TRBV6-5 | CATRPLGLAGGTDTQYF
. | TRBJ2-3 | 17 | TRBV7-6 | CASSLFPPTGTTDTQYF
. | TRBJ2-3 | 13 | TRBV27 | CASIGLGTDTQYF
. | TRBJ2-7 | 14 | TRBV28 | CASSLNAGIGEQYF
TRBD1 | TRBJ2-3 | 17 | TRBV5-1 | CASSSLPGTASTDTQYF
. | TRBJ1-6 | 11 | TRBV28 | CATGPLETLHF
TRBD2 | TRBJ2-3 | 16 | TRBV27 | CASSRLAGGTTDTQYF
. | TRBJ1-5 | 13 | TRBV18 | CASSPPMGGPQHF
TRBD1 | TRBJ1-5 | 16 | TRBV11-2 | CASSLTGTGGNQPQHF
. | TRBJ2-3 | 15 | TRBV5-1 | CASSLVSQRTDTQYF
. | TRBJ2-7 | 14 | TRBV14 | CASSQLLGVGEQYF
. | TRBJ1-5 | 17 | TRBV20-1 | CSAYGQSRISPQQPQHF
. | TRBJ2-7 | 11 | TRBV29-1 | CSGVQGYEQYF
. | TRBJ2-6 | 15 | TRBV28 | CASSSPPSGANVLTF
. | TRBJ1-2 | 15 | TRBV20-1 | CSASLTALSTYGYTF
TRBD2 | TRBJ2-1 | 15 | TRBV3-1 | CASSPTSGRAHEQFF
. | TRBJ1-1 | 13 | TRBV5-4 | CASSQDSVTEAFF
. | TRBJ2-1 | 17 | TRBV11-2 | CASSLGAASSPYNEQFF
TRBD2 | TRBJ2-1 | 13 | TRBV9 | CASSYGLAGEQFF
. | TRBJ2-1 | 12 | TRBV28 | CASSFGAASEIF
. | TRBJ1-2 | 15 | TRBV19 | CASSIEQQIFYGYTF
TRBD1 | TRBJ1-6 | 17 | TRBV12-3/TRBV12-4 | CASSPSGTGGANSPLHF
TRBD2 | TRBJ2-3 | 17 | TRBV10-3 | CAISEIGTITLPDTQYF